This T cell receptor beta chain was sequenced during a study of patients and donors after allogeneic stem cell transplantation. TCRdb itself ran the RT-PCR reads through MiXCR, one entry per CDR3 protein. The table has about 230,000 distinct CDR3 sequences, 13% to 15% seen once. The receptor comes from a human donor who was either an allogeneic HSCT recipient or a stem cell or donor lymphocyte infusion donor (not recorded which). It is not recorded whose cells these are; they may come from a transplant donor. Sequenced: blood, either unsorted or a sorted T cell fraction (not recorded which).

CDR3 region: CASSAGTGGRHEQFF. The CDR3, as DNA: TGTGCCAGCAGCGCTGGGACAGGGGGCAGGCATGAGCAGTTCTTC. This chain uses TRBV9 with TRBJ2-1; TRBD1 matches at 12 bases. V lost 3 bases, J lost 8 bases, and 6 bases stayed unmatched. This CDR3 region has 15 residues. The V gene's germline CDR1 is SGDLS and CDR2 YYNGEE.